This T cell receptor (beta chain) was captured by sequencing in a study of OX40 agonist ivuxolimab in advanced cancers. Study-wide context: Partial responses were achieved by three patients, one with hepatocellular carcinoma and two with cutaneous melanoma. Study conclusions and caveats: At 0.1 to 3.0 mg/kg and by week 6, clonal expansion occurred in CD4+ and CD8+ blood T cells.

The CDR3 totals 15 residues. V lost 4 bases and J 3 bases, leaving 13 bases between the germline ends. Germline V gives CDR1 LGHNA, CDR2 YNFKEQ. Of note for this clone: What it binds is not known.

The method was immunoSEQ multiplex PCR; TCRdb's version includes in-frame clones alone and lacks a portion of them. The data show 55,000 to 75,000 clones, nearly 95% seen once. V usage is TRBV4-2 and J usage is TRBJ1-5; weak D call: TRBD1 (5 bases). The sequences come from CD4+ or CD8+ T cells sorted from blood, collected in a trial of the OX40 agonist ivuxolimab. This TCR came from an adult with an advanced solid tumor such as melanoma, head and neck, liver or kidney cancer. The CDR3 is CASSPEGAVNQPQHF. The CDR3 region has the DNA TGTGCCAGCAGCCCCGAAGGGGCAGTCAATCAGCCCCAGCATTTT.